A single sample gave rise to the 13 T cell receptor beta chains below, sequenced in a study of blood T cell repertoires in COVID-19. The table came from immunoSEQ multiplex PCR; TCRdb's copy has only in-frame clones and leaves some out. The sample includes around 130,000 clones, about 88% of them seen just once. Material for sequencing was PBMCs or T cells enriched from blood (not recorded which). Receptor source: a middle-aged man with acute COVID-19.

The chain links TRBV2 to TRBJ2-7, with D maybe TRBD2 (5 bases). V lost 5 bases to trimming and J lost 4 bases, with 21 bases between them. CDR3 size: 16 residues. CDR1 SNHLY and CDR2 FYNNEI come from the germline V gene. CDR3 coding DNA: TGTGCCAGCAGTCCGTTGGAAGGGAGAGGTGGTTACGAGCAGTACTTC. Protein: CASSPLEGRGGYEQYF. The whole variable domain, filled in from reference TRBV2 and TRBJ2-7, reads EPEVTQTPSHQVTQMGQEVILRCVPISNHLYFYWYRQILGQKVEFLVSFYNNEISEKSEIFDDQFSVERPDGSNFTLKIRSTKLEDSAMYFCASSPLEGRGGYEQYFGPGTRLTVT.

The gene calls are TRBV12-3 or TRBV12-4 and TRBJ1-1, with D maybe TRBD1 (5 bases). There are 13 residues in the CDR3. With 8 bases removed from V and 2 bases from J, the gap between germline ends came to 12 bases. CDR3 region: CASVLGGNTEAFF. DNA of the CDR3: TGTGCCAGCGTCCTGGGGGGTAACACTGAAGCTTTCTTT.

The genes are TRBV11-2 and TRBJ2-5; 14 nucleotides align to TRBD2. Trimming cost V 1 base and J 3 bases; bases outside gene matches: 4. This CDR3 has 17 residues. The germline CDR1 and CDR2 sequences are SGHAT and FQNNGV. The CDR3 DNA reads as TGTGCCAGCAGCTTAGGGACTAGCGGGGGGTTCAAAGAGACCCAGTACTTC. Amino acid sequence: CASSLGTSGGFKETQYF.

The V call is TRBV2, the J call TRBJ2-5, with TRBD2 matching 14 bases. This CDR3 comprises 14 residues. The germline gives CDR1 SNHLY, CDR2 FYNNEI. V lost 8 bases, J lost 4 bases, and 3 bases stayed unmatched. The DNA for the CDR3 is TGTGCCAGCTGCGGACTAGCGGGGGGAGAGACCCAGTACTTC. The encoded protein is CASCGLAGGETQYF. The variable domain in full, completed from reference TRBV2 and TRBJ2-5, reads EPEVTQTPSHQVTQMGQEVILRCVPISNHLYFYWYRQILGQKVEFLVSFYNNEISEKSEIFDDQFSVERPDGSNFTLKIRSTKLEDSAMYFCASCGLAGGETQYFGPGTRLLVL.

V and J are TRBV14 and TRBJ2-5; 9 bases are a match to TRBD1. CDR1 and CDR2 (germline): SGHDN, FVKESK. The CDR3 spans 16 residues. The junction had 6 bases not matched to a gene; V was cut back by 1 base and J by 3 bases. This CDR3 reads CASSQGLGQGKETQYF. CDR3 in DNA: TGTGCCAGCAGCCAAGGGTTGGGACAGGGTAAAGAGACCCAGTACTTC.

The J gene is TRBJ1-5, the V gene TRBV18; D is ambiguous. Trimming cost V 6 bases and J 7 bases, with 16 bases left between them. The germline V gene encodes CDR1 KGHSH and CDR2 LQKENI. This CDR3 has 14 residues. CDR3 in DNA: TGTGCCAGCTCCGAATCCGGGATCGGGCAGCCCCAGCATTTT. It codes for CASSESGIGQPQHF. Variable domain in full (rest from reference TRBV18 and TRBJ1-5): NAGVMQNPRHLVRRRGQEARLRCSPMKGHSHVYWYRQLPEEGLKFMVYLQKENIIDESGMPKERFSAEFPKEGPSILRIQQVVRGDSAAYFCASSESGIGQPQHFGDGTRLSIL.

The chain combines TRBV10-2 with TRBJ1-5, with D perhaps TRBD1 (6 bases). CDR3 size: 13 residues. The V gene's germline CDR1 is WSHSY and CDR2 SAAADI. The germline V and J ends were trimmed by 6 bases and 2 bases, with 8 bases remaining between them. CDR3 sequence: CASSGTRNQPQHF. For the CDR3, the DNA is TGCGCCAGCAGCGGGACACGCAATCAGCCCCAGCATTTT.

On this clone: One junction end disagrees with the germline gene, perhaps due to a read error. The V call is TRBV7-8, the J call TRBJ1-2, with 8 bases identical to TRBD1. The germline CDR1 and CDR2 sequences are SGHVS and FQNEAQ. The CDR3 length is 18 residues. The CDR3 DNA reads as TGTGCCAGCAGCTTGGGACAGGCGAACCTTATAACTCCCATGAGGGGCAACTTC. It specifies CASSLGQANLITPMRGNF.

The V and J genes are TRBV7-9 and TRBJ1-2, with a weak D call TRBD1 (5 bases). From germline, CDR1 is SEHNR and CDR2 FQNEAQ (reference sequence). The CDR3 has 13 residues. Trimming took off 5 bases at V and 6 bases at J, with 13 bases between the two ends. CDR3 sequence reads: CASSITGRHGYTF. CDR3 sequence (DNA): TGTGCCAGCAGCATTACAGGTCGGCATGGCTACACCTTC.

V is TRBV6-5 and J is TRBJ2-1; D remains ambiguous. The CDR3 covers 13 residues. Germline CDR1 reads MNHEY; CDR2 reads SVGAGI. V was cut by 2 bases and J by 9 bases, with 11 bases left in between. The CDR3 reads CASSYEPLGEQFF. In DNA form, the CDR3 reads TGTGCCAGCAGTTACGAACCCCTCGGTGAGCAGTTCTTC.

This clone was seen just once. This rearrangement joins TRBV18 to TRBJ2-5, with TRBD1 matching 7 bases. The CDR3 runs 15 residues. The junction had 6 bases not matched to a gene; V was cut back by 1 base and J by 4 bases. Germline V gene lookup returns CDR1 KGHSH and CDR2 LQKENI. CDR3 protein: CASSPQQGRGETQYF. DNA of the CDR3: TGTGCCAGCTCACCACAACAGGGGAGAGGAGAGACCCAGTACTTC.

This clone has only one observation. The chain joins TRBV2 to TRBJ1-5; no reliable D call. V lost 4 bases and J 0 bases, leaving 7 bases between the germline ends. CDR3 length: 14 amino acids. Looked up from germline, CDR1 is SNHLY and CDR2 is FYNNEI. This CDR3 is CASSAQASNQPQHF. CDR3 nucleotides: TGTGCCAGCAGTGCGCAGGCTAGCAATCAGCCCCAGCATTTT.

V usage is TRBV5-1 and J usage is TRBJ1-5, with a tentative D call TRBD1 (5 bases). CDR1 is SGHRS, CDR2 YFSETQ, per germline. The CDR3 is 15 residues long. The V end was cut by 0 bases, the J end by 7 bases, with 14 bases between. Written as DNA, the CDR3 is TGCGCCAGCAGCTTGGTTCCAGGGAATGGACAGCCCCAGCATTTT. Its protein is CASSLVPGNGQPQHF.